This is a list of T cell receptor beta chains from one sample in a study of low-dose radiotherapy and immunotherapy resistance in tumors. MiXCR, run by TCRdb on the reads, gives a single entry per CDR3 protein. The sample carries fewer than 95,000 distinct CDR3 sequences, 9.4% recorded once. This sample comprised PBMCs, obtained before treatment. Receptors were obtained from a male donor with prostate cancer. Both conserved end residues are part of each CDR3. D genes are given only for firm matches. The size entry is marked missing in some rows and otherwise reads once, few, many or a size class.

NA,TRBV6-1,many,TRBJ2-4,CASSEMAAKNIQYF,TGTGCCAGCAGTGAAATGGCAGCCAAAAACATTCAGTACTTC
NA,TRBV5-1,many,TRBJ1-1,CASSLQQGGNTEAFF,TGCGCCAGCAGCTTGCAGCAGGGAGGGAACACTGAAGCTTTCTTT
TRBD2,TRBV4-3,many,TRBJ2-3,CASSPHGASGGLGGDTQYF,TGCGCCAGCAGCCCACACGGAGCTAGCGGGGGGCTAGGGGGAGATACGCAGTATTTT
TRBD1,TRBV19,NA,TRBJ1-1,CASSFGTVTSPRLNTEAFF,TGTGCCAGTAGTTTCGGGACAGTCACGAGTCCGCGCCTGAACACTGAAGCTTTCTTT
NA,TRBV6-5,many,TRBJ1-2,CASSYSGSVFYGYTF,TGTGCCAGCAGTTACTCGGGCAGCGTTTTCTATGGCTACACCTTC
NA,TRBV7-3,few,TRBJ2-1,CASSSKSGTPGNEQFF,TGTGCCAGCAGCTCAAAATCGGGTACGCCGGGGAATGAGCAGTTCTTC
NA,TRBV20-1,many,TRBJ1-1,CSARDVRQTKLNTEAFF,TGCAGTGCTAGAGATGTTCGACAGACTAAACTGAACACTGAAGCTTTCTTT
TRBD2,TRBV28,many,TRBJ2-5,CASSLSGRRETQYF,TGTGCCAGCAGTTTAAGCGGGAGGCGGGAGACCCAGTACTTC
NA,TRBV7-2,many,TRBJ2-1,CASSPYGRYNEQFF,TGTGCCAGCAGCCCCTACGGGCGTTACAATGAGCAGTTCTTC
NA,TRBV6-6,many,TRBJ2-7,CASSYGINYEQYF,TGTGCCAGCAGTTATGGGATAAACTACGAGCAGTACTTC
TRBD2,TRBV6-8,few,TRBJ2-2,CASNPSGRAQTGELFF,TGTGCCAGCAACCCGAGCGGGAGGGCCCAGACCGGGGAGCTGTTTTTT
TRBD1,TRBV6-2/TRBV6-3,many,TRBJ1-1,CASSFGQVLEGTEAFF,TGTGCCAGCAGTTTCGGACAGGTTTTGGAGGGGACTGAAGCTTTCTTT
TRBD2,TRBV20-1,many,TRBJ2-2,CSAGPGLAGATGELFF,TGCAGTGCTGGGCCGGGACTAGCGGGAGCCACCGGGGAGCTGTTTTTT
NA,TRBV7-8,many,TRBJ2-4,CASSLETRTKNIQYF,TGTGCCAGCAGCTTAGAGACTAGAACCAAAAACATTCAGTACTTC
TRBD1,TRBV7-2,NA,TRBJ2-1,CASSLAPVTGGWSYNEQFF,TGTGCCAGCAGCTTAGCCCCCGTCACAGGGGGGTGGTCCTACAATGAGCAGTTCTTC
TRBD1,TRBV6-2/TRBV6-3,many,TRBJ1-1,CASKDRGGTEAFF,TGTGCCAGCAAAGACAGGGGCGGGACTGAAGCTTTCTTT
TRBD2,TRBV11-2,many,TRBJ2-7,CASSFPSGTYEQYF,TGTGCCAGCAGCTTTCCTAGCGGGACATACGAGCAGTACTTC
TRBD2,TRBV29-1,few,TRBJ2-5,CSVPPNAGGLETQYF,TGCAGCGTTCCTCCCAACGCGGGGGGGTTGGAGACGCAGTACTTC
NA,TRBV7-9,many,TRBJ2-3,CASSLLGGDTQYF,TGTGCCAGCAGCTTATTGGGCGGAGATACGCAGTATTTT
NA,TRBV30,many,TRBJ2-7,CAWSKGPAEEQYF,TGTGCCTGGAGTAAGGGACCTGCGGAGGAGCAGTACTTC
NA,TRBV30,many,TRBJ2-3,CASGIGAGGLTDTQYF,TGTGCCTCCGGAATTGGGGCGGGCGGCCTCACAGATACGCAGTATTTT
NA,TRBV30,many,TRBJ1-4,CASGEVKEKLFF,TGTGCCTCGGGGGAGGTAAAGGAAAAACTGTTTTTT
TRBD2,TRBV20-1,many,TRBJ2-7,CSARGGAGDAQYF,TGCAGTGCTAGGGGGGGAGCGGGAGATGCGCAGTACTTC
TRBD1,TRBV9,many,TRBJ2-7,CASSYGQGNSYEQYF,TGTGCCAGCAGCTATGGACAGGGGAACTCCTACGAGCAGTACTTC
NA,TRBV7-8,NA,TRBJ2-1,CASSSSWRWQFF,TGTGCCAGCAGCTCTAGTTGGCGTTGGCAGTTCTTC
TRBD2,TRBV24-1,NA,TRBJ2-1,CATSERLAREQFF,TGTGCCACCAGTGAGCGACTAGCGCGGGAGCAGTTCTTC
NA,TRBV12-3/TRBV12-4,many,TRBJ2-2,CASSFSASSNTGELFF,TGTGCCAGCAGTTTTTCGGCCAGTTCGAACACCGGGGAGCTGTTTTTT
TRBD2,TRBV27,few,TRBJ2-7,CASSLGAGPYEQYF,TGTGCCAGCAGTTTAGGAGCGGGACCCTACGAGCAGTACTTC
NA,TRBV20-1,many,TRBJ2-1,CSARVLRNEQFF,TGCAGTGCTAGGGTCCTACGCAATGAGCAGTTCTTC
NA,TRBV29-1,many,TRBJ2-3,CSVPKGRDVTDTQYF,TGCAGCGTCCCGAAGGGCAGGGATGTCACAGATACGCAGTATTTT
TRBD1,TRBV20-1,many,TRBJ2-3,CSASHRGLADTQYF,TGCAGTGCTAGCCACAGGGGGCTGGCAGATACGCAGTATTTT
NA,TRBV10-3,many,TRBJ1-6,CAISESQGTPYSNSPLHF,TGTGCCATCAGTGAGTCCCAGGGAACTCCCTACTCGAATTCACCCCTCCACTTT
NA,TRBV7-9,many,TRBJ2-3,CASSPRGGGADTQYF,TGTGCCAGCAGCCCCCGAGGCGGGGGCGCAGATACGCAGTATTTT
TRBD2,TRBV20-1,few,TRBJ2-1,CSATLAGVSYNEQFF,TGCAGTGCTACTCTAGCGGGCGTCTCCTACAATGAGCAGTTCTTC
TRBD2,TRBV7-9,many,TRBJ2-5,CASSLPSGMQETQYF,TGTGCCAGCAGCTTGCCTAGCGGGATGCAAGAGACCCAGTACTTC
TRBD2,TRBV9,many,TRBJ2-3,CASSEGTSGLRGDTQYF,TGTGCCAGCAGCGAGGGGACTAGCGGGCTAAGGGGGGATACGCAGTATTTT
TRBD1,TRBV28,many,TRBJ2-7,CASSSGQGFYEQYF,TGTGCCAGCAGCTCGGGACAGGGATTCTACGAGCAGTACTTC
TRBD1,TRBV19,many,TRBJ2-1,CASSIRGGEGNEQFF,TGTGCCAGTAGTATAAGAGGGGGCGAGGGCAATGAGCAGTTCTTC
TRBD2,TRBV29-1,many,TRBJ2-7,CSVTSGGFSYEQYF,TGCAGCGTGACTAGCGGAGGGTTCTCCTACGAGCAGTACTTC
NA,TRBV6-6,many,TRBJ1-5,CASSYSRTVNQPQHF,TGTGCCAGCAGTTACTCGAGGACAGTCAATCAGCCCCAGCATTTT
TRBD2,TRBV6-5,many,TRBJ2-5,CASSYSRGWETQYF,TGTGCCAGCAGTTACTCGCGGGGGTGGGAGACCCAGTACTTC
TRBD2,TRBV7-2,NA,TRBJ2-5,CASSQGTSGRARETQYF,TGTGCCAGCAGCCAGGGGACTAGCGGGAGGGCCCGGGAGACCCAGTACTTC
TRBD1,TRBV9,many,TRBJ2-3,CASSVGQGSDTQYF,TGTGCCAGCAGCGTTGGACAGGGGTCAGATACGCAGTATTTT
TRBD2,TRBV7-2,many,TRBJ2-1,CASSLVGTSGLDEQFF,TGTGCCAGCAGCTTAGTAGGGACTAGCGGGCTCGATGAGCAGTTCTTC
NA,TRBV6-6,many,TRBJ1-2,CASSYSTSQVYGYTF,TGTGCCAGCAGTTACTCGACTAGCCAAGTCTATGGCTACACCTTC
TRBD2,TRBV20-1,many,TRBJ2-1,CSARSGAPVNEQFF,TGCAGTGCTAGGAGCGGGGCCCCTGTGAATGAGCAGTTCTTC
NA,TRBV11-3,many,TRBJ2-7,CASSLGPKGEQYF,TGTGCCAGCAGCTTAGGACCTAAGGGAGAGCAGTACTTC
TRBD2,TRBV6-8,many,TRBJ2-1,CASRGLAGGGDEQFF,TGTGCCAGCAGGGGCCTAGCGGGAGGTGGTGATGAGCAGTTCTTC
TRBD1,TRBV28,many,TRBJ1-2,CASSSPTGFWGYTF,TGTGCCAGCAGTAGCCCGACAGGGTTCTGGGGCTACACCTTC
NA,TRBV2,many,TRBJ2-2,CASSEAEVTGELFF,TGTGCCAGCAGTGAAGCGGAAGTCACCGGGGAGCTGTTTTTT
NA,TRBV6-8,NA,TRBJ2-1,CASRLWIYNEQFF,TGTGCCAGCCGTCTCTGGATTTACAATGAGCAGTTCTTC
NA,TRBV6-5,many,TRBJ1-3,CASSTRQAGSGNTIYF,TGTGCCAGCAGTACCCGACAGGCCGGCTCTGGAAACACCATATATTTT
NA,TRBV28,many,TRBJ2-5,CASSLGTLETQYF,TGTGCCAGCAGCCTAGGGACCTTAGAGACCCAGTACTTC
NA,TRBV25-1,many,TRBJ2-5,CASSEQVLGAGTQYF,TGTGCCAGCAGTGAACAGGTTCTGGGGGCCGGGACCCAGTACTTC
NA,TRBV12-3/TRBV12-4,once,TRBJ2-5,CASSLSALSETQYF,TGTGCCAGCAGTTTAAGTGCTCTCAGCGAGACCCAGTACTTC